The clone carrying this T cell receptor (beta chain) turned up a few times. All sequencing subjects had displayed CD8+CD57+ cell expansion on flow cytometry. The sample is drawn from a study of CD8+CD57+ T cells in acquired aplastic anemia. This CDR3 contains 14 residues. Trimming removed 7 bases at V and 5 bases at J, with 16 bases between. The V gene's germline CDR1 is LGHNT and CDR2 FRNRAP. TCR beta VDJ combinations and CDR3 sequences were profiled from genomic DNA. In TCRdb, the reads were re-called with MiXCR into one record per CDR3 protein. The repertoire consists of roughly 250,000 distinct CDR3 sequences, with around 45% occurring once and the leading ten covering under 9%.

The genes are TRBV12-5 and TRBJ2-3; tentative D call: TRBD1 (5 bases). The sequence derives from a human donor with aplastic anemia. The sample taken for sequencing was sorted CD4+, CD8+, or CD8+CD57+ T cells (not recorded which) from PBMCs. CDR3 in amino acids: CASATGAPGDTQYF. CDR3 nucleotides: TGTGCTAGTGCCACAGGCGCCCCGGGAGATACGCAGTATTTT.